A single T cell receptor (beta chain) is shown here with its context. This clonotype was seen many times. Its target antigen remains unknown. Base-call qualities are not available, and no considerably larger clone is one nucleotide away. The sample originates from a study of T cells in Graves' hyperthyroidism and ophthalmopathy (dated 2019 in TCRdb). Background on the whole study: Peripheral blood was sampled at the time of initial diagnosis, prior to any treatment. A discovery cohort of about a hundred patients, 43 with Graves' ophthalmopathy and 55 to 60 with stable Graves' hyperthyroidism, was used to find distinguishing TCR V-J signatures. The paper reports TCR Vbeta CDR3 sequencing of approximately 140 peripheral blood samples: 40 to 45 ophthalmopathy, fewer than 85 hyperthyroidism and 17 progressor patients. Prospective prediction of ophthalmopathy was tested in an independent validation cohort consisting of about 20 hyperthyroidism patients and approximately 16 patients who later progressed to ophthalmopathy. Once sampling was done, hyperthyroidism patients were given methimazole at a starting dose of 30 mg daily, whereas ophthalmopathy patients were given high-dose intravenous methylprednisolone. In addition, the study compared T-cell repertoires in thyroid tissue and in blood from over 5 Graves' hyperthyroidism patients. For training and testing, the approximately 97 patients in the discovery cohort were randomly divided in a 7:3 ratio. What the authors observed across the whole study: Sample size was not statistically predetermined, and investigators were not blinded to group allocation. In cross-validation, a model built on a 13 V-J signature told ophthalmopathy apart from stable hyperthyroidism with under 90% sensitivity and about 81% specificity, and in testing the same model reached 80%/75%. Most expanded thyroid clonotypes (frequency above 0.001) were also detected in blood, suggesting blood repertoires may reflect thyroid immune responses. In validation, the model predicted progression to ophthalmopathy with approximately 69% sensitivity and roughly 75% specificity, a median of 6.5 months before onset.

TCR beta CDR3 regions were amplified from RNA transcripts. The first round of RT-PCR for the TCR CDR3 was performed with the HTBI primer set and the Qiagen OneStep RT-PCR kit. The libraries were constructed in a second round of multiplex PCR and then size-selected and purified. Sequencing of the libraries was done on an Illumina HiSeq2000 using paired-end 100 bp reads. The authors' pipeline ran thus. Raw data were processed with SOAPnuke, discarding reads with adapters, uncalled bases, mean Phred below 15, or no exact constant-primer or identifier match. COPE v1.2.5 was used to merge high-quality paired reads, and clonotypes were defined as unique nucleotide sequences. MiTCR v1.1 was used to align clonotypes to the IMGT TRBV, TRBD and TRBJ reference segments. The analysis was restricted to V-J combinations with a frequency above 0.0001, which together covered roughly 99% of the repertoires. A TCS score was defined as the ratio of F50 (clonal expansion) to E x V (chaos), with BLOSUM62-based TCRdist applied between CDR3 peptides within each V-J. Welch's t-statistics and random forest reduced around 550 V-J features to under 15, which were used in a naive Bayes classifier (R e1071). The public reads were quality trimmed at Q25 with fastp and then assembled into clones with MiXCR by TCRdb, keeping productive beta chains. CDR3 protein sequences are deduplicated, and each keeps its most common genes and DNA. The V and J calls were determined by TCRdb, not by the authors. Counted in this sample were about 690,000 distinct CDR3 sequences; approximately 15% of them appeared once. The ten largest clonotypes hold roughly a sixth of the sample.

Stable Graves' hyperthyroidism was defined as the absence of progression to ophthalmopathy over 18 months of follow-up. The hyperthyroidism patients were between 18 and 65 years old and newly diagnosed, with a disease duration of less than 2 months. The study excluded patients with uncontrolled infections, other autoimmune diseases, pregnancy or lactation. Clinical symptoms, serum thyroxine and TRAb, thyroid ultrasound, and orbital computed tomography formed the basis for the diagnoses. PBMCs were separated from 10 ml of fresh peripheral blood using Ficoll-Paque density gradient centrifugation. Trizol reagent was used to extract total RNA, and RNA quality was then checked on an Agilent 2100 Bioanalyzer. From a lookup of the germline V gene (reference sequence), CDR1 and CDR2 are LNHNV and YYDKDF. Trimming at the junction amounts to 0 bases on V and 1 base on J, and the germline ends lie 18 bases apart. CDR3 length: 18 amino acids, cysteine to phenylalanine. The only DNA kept is the CDR3, 54 bases in frame from the first base.

This TCR derives from a man in his forties or fifties with Graves' hyperthyroidism. This receptor chain uses TRBV15 and TRBJ1-1; the D gene is perhaps TRBD1, on 5 matching bases. Sequencing used blood. The nucleotides read TGTGCCACCAGCAGAGATACTTTAAGGGACTTAAAGAACACTGAAGCTTTCTTT. Its coded protein is CATSRDTLRDLKNTEAFF.